This TCR beta chain was sequenced during a study of CXCR3-negative and CXCR3-positive naive CD8 T cells. Study-wide results and limits: Comparably high diversity marked both naive subsets, whereas memory CD8+ cells had much lower diversity.

The sorting of each CD8+ T cell subset was done in triplicate, at 250,000 to 300,000 cells each. This CDR3 region has 14 residues. CDR1 and CDR2 from the germline V gene are SNHLY and FYNNEI. UMI-labeled 5' RACE TRB cDNA libraries were prepared from the cells. TCRdb re-called the 5' RACE reads and shows each CDR3 protein once, DNA omitted. The repertoire table contains about 66,000 distinct CDR3 sequences. On this clonotype itself: Its specificity is not known.

This TCR came from a human donor in good health. Some clones in this sample may be carry-over from other donors' samples. This chain links TRBV2 with TRBJ2-5; TCRdb indicates TRBD2, and absent DNA this call remains unverified. Sequencing was done on a sample of naive CXCR3- CD8+ T cells from blood. Documented subset: CD45RO-CCR7+CD27+CD95- naive CD8+ T cells lacking CXCR3 (TNR3-). The CDR3 here is CASLGLAGQETQYF. Variable domain in full (rest from reference TRBV2 and TRBJ2-5): EPEVTQTPSHQVTQMGQEVILRCVPISNHLYFYWYRQILGQKVEFLVSFYNNEISEKSEIFDDQFSVERPDGSNFTLKIRSTKLEDSAMYFCASLGLAGQETQYFGPGTRLLVL.